This T cell receptor (delta chain) was captured by sequencing in a study of γδ T cells in repeated Plasmodium falciparum infection. Whole-study context: Malian gammadelta TCRs were studied during no-transmission periods and across acute malaria episodes.

General study points: Donors in Mali lived in a small rural village, largely one ethnic group.

TCRdb ran CATT on the multiplex PCR reads. This table holds 50,000 to 65,000 delta-chain clones, over 1.5% found once. For this clone: The antigen is undetermined. This DNA translates differently at residue 2 from the TCRdb protein, which is that of a much larger clone; a read error is likely, and the protein shown is the DNA's own translation.

Flow sorting of PBMC yielded separate Vgamma9/Vdelta2+ and Vdelta2-negative gammadelta T cell populations for bulk repertoire analysis. Germline V gene lookup returns CDR1 TSWWSYY and CDR2 QGS. CDR3 size: 19 residues. This clonotype was sampled from a pool of human donors (malaria-infected and uninfected, not separated). V gene TRDV1 combines with J gene TRDJ1; 13 bases map to TRDD3. Sequenced material: gamma-delta T cells from blood. The CDR3 here is CSLNHKANWGIRPTDKLIF. The CDR3 DNA is TGTTCTCTCAATCACAAGGCAAACTGGGGGATACGGCCCACCGATAAACTCATCTTT.